This T cell receptor (beta chain) was recovered during a study of naive and memory T cell subsets. This clonotype was observed a single time. Its antigen is unidentified. This CDR3 is 15 amino acids long. CDR1 MDHEN and CDR2 SYDVKM come from the germline V gene. The ends were cut back, 6 bases at V and 2 bases at J, with 13 bases in the middle. The beta constant-region primer was an equimolar mix of two oligonucleotides covering TRBC1 and TRBC2. Ligated cDNA was amplified by four rounds of PCR with nested alpha and beta constant-region primers and SP2. TCRdb re-called the UMI-ligation and nested PCR reads through MiXCR, storing one row per CDR3 protein. The sample lists 100,000 to 150,000 distinct CDR3 sequences, about 36% occurring once. Study results and caveats: No ground truth validated the naive and memory repertoire findings.

The receptor's source is a human donor in good health. Material for sequencing was central memory CD4+ T cells from blood. The rearrangement uses TRBV28 and TRBJ2-2; TRBD2 is a possible D gene (6 bases). Here the CDR3 reads CASRPGTPNTGELFF. The CDR3 DNA sequence: TGTGCCAGCAGACCCGGGACTCCAAACACCGGGGAGCTGTTTTTT.